The 25 T cell receptor beta chains below were found in one sample sequenced in a study of T-cell memory formation after mild COVID-19. Using its own MiXCR run on the 5' RACE reads, TCRdb lists one record per CDR3 protein. This repertoire shows 390,000 or so distinct CDR3 sequences, about 16% found once; its top ten account for under 25%. The specimen sequenced was PBMCs or a T cell subset sorted from them (not recorded which). The origin of the receptors is a young man who had mild COVID-19 (a few samples of this study predate the infection). Cell type and time point are not known.

The J gene is TRBJ1-6, the V gene TRBV5-1; 8 nucleotides align to TRBD1. Germline V gene lookup returns CDR1 SGHRS and CDR2 YFSETQ. This CDR3 is 18 amino acids long. J gave up 6 bases and V 4 bases, and 15 bases lay outside the gene matches. CDR3 residues: CASSSHTGGNWGNSPLHF. The CDR3, as DNA: TGCGCCAGCAGCAGTCATACAGGGGGTAATTGGGGTAATTCACCCCTCCACTTT.

The chain is built from TRBV6-2 or TRBV6-3 and TRBJ2-7; D possibly corresponds to TRBD2 (6 bases). There are 15 residues in the CDR3. Between the trimmed V and J ends, which lost 5 bases and 3 bases, there was a span of 17 bases. Looked up from germline, CDR1 is MNHEY and CDR2 is SVGEGT. CDR3 region: CASSRPRAGNYEQYF. CDR3 DNA: TGTGCCAGCAGTCGCCCACGGGCGGGGAACTACGAGCAGTACTTC.

Many counts were recorded for this clonotype. The J gene is TRBJ2-3, the V gene TRBV7-2; D remains unclear. Germline-derived CDR1 and CDR2 are SGHTA and FQGNSA. This CDR3 region has 11 residues. V was clipped by 4 bases and J by 11 bases, with 10 bases between them. DNA for the CDR3: TGTGCCAGCAGCTCGGGCCCCGAGCAGTATTTT. Translation: CASSSGPEQYF.

The chain combines TRBV4-3 with TRBJ1-4; 7 bases are shared with TRBD1. The germline V gene has CDR1 LGHNA and CDR2 YSLEER. The CDR3 runs 16 residues. The V and J ends lost 0 bases and 8 bases, in that order; junction bases with no gene match: 9. CDR3 in DNA: TGCGCCAGCAGCCAAGAGGTGGGACAGCCCTGGGAAAAACTGTTTTTT. It yields the protein CASSQEVGQPWEKLFF.

This rearrangement joins TRBV2 to TRBJ1-2; D is uncertain. The CDR3 sequence is 12 residues long. Trimming pared 7 bases from V and 3 bases from J, leaving 9 bases between. Germline V CDR1 and CDR2: SNHLY, FYNNEI. The DNA for the CDR3 is TGTGCCAGCACTGGGTTAGACTATGGCTACACCTTC. This gives the protein CASTGLDYGYTF.

This clonotype turned up a few times. The V call is TRBV29-1, the J call TRBJ2-3, with D tentatively TRBD1 or TRBD2 (5 bases each). In germline, CDR1 is SQVTM, CDR2 ANQGSEA. This CDR3 spans 14 amino acids. V gave up 4 bases and J gave up 5 bases, with 16 bases separating them. CDR3 DNA sequence: TGCAGCGTTGGATTCGGGACCGCGCAAGATACGCAGTATTTT. Translated, it gives CSVGFGTAQDTQYF.

This sequence joins TRBV7-9 and TRBJ1-3, with D unclear. The CDR3 has 15 amino acids. CDR1 and CDR2 from the germline V gene are SEHNR and FQNEAQ (reference sequence). V gave up 7 bases and J gave up 4 bases, with 17 bases separating them. The CDR3 coding sequence is TGTGCCAGCACGAACCGAGGCGGGTCCGGAAACACCATATATTTT. It specifies CASTNRGGSGNTIYF.

The table lists this clonotype with a few counts. This chain links TRBV7-9 with TRBJ2-5; 7 nucleotides match TRBD1. The ends lost 5 bases at V and 2 bases at J; junction bases unmatched: 8. CDR1 SEHNR and CDR2 FQNEAQ come from the germline V gene (reference sequence). CDR3 size: 15 residues. CDR3 amino acids: CASSDRAGGQETQYF. CDR3 sequence (DNA): TGTGCCAGCAGCGACAGGGCAGGGGGACAAGAGACCCAGTACTTC.

The chain is built from TRBV5-1 and TRBJ1-1; no firm D call. Germline CDR1 reads SGHRS; CDR2 reads YFSETQ. The CDR3 spans 14 residues. V was pared by 2 bases and J by 1 base, with 9 bases between. DNA for the CDR3: TGCGCCAGCAGCTTCCCCCAGGAGAACACTGAAGCTTTCTTT. Translation: CASSFPQENTEAFF.

The chain links TRBV12-3 or TRBV12-4 to TRBJ1-1, with D perhaps TRBD1 (5 bases). V dropped 3 bases and J dropped 0 bases, with 8 bases sitting between them. This CDR3 comprises 14 residues. In DNA, the CDR3 is TGTGCCAGCAGTTTGTGGGGCCTGAACACTGAAGCTTTCTTT. It yields the protein CASSLWGLNTEAFF.

The chain carries TRBV29-1 and TRBJ1-1; TRBD1 matches at 8 bases. Germline V lookup: CDR1 SQVTM, CDR2 ANQGSEA. Trimming removed 6 bases from V and 6 bases from J; junction bases left unmatched: 15. This CDR3 has 15 residues. The DNA of the CDR3 is TGCAGCGTCTCGACAGGGGATTGGGCAGGTTCTGAAGCTTTCTTT. Translated, it gives CSVSTGDWAGSEAFF.

The CDR3 DNA follows: TGTGCCAGCAGCTTCGACTCTGGGCCCGGGGGGCAGTTCTTC. Translated, it gives CASSFDSGPGGQFF. The V and J genes are TRBV11-2 and TRBJ2-1; D may be TRBD2 (6 bases). The CDR3 spans 14 residues. In germline, CDR1 is SGHAT, CDR2 FQNNGV. Between the trimmed V and J ends, which lost 3 bases and 12 bases, there was a span of 18 bases.

This clonotype has at least ten counts. The chain is built from TRBV7-9 and TRBJ1-1; D is unclear. The CDR3 runs to 14 residues. In germline, CDR1 is SEHNR, CDR2 FQNEAQ (reference sequence). V was trimmed by 2 bases and J by 1 base, leaving 8 bases between them. The CDR3 loop reads CASSLTDKNTEAFF. CDR3 sequence (DNA): TGTGCCAGCAGCTTAACAGACAAGAACACTGAAGCTTTCTTT.

A single count supports this clonotype. Possible read error: a much larger clone is one base away. CDR3 in amino acids: CASSQARGWPEAFF. CDR3 nucleotide sequence: TGCGCCAGCAGCCAAGCCCGGGGGTGGCCTGAAGCTTTCTTT. This chain uses TRBV4-3 with TRBJ1-1; D is possibly TRBD1 (5 bases). Germline CDR1 reads LGHNA; CDR2 reads YSLEER. V lost 1 base, J lost 6 bases, and 12 bases lay in between. The CDR3 contains 14 residues.

CDR3 loop: CASSGGPSGQETQYF. The CDR3 DNA reads as TGTGCCAGCAGCGGCGGTCCTAGCGGACAAGAGACCCAGTACTTC. The V gene is TRBV7-9, the J gene TRBJ2-5; 7 bases are shared with TRBD2. The CDR3 runs to 15 residues. V trimming: 5 bases; J trimming: 2 bases; junction bases outside the gene matches: 8. Per the germline V gene, CDR1 is SEHNR and CDR2 is FQNEAQ (reference sequence).

The CDR3 DNA follows: TGTGCCAGCACCCTAGCGGGGGCGGAGACCCAGTACTTC. The encoded protein is CASTLAGAETQYF. The gene calls are TRBV7-9 and TRBJ2-5, with 10 bases that match TRBD2. Germline values: CDR1 SEHNR, CDR2 FQNEAQ (reference sequence). The CDR3 covers 13 residues. Trimming removed 7 bases from V and 5 bases from J; junction bases left unmatched: 4.

The chain links TRBV7-9 to TRBJ2-3; possibly TRBD1 for D (6 bases). Germline loops: CDR1 SEHNR, CDR2 FQNEAQ (reference sequence). This CDR3 is built from 15 residues. V gave up 3 bases and J gave up 2 bases, with 12 bases separating them. The CDR3 DNA is TGTGCCAGCAGCTTTTGGGGGCAGCTCACAGATACGCAGTATTTT. Translation gives CASSFWGQLTDTQYF.

The chain couples TRBV7-9 to TRBJ2-3; D remains unclear. This CDR3 has 16 residues. Germline CDR1 reads SEHNR; CDR2 reads FQNEAQ (reference sequence). The V end was cut by 4 bases, the J end by 0 bases, with 14 bases between. In nucleotides, the CDR3 is TGTGCCAGCAGCTCCTACAGAACTACTAGCACAGATACGCAGTATTTT. Its translation: CASSSYRTTSTDTQYF.

The chain links TRBV7-2 to TRBJ1-4; the D is unclear. Germline loops: CDR1 SGHTA, CDR2 FQGNSA. The CDR3 spans 14 residues. V was cut by 5 bases and J by 5 bases, with 12 bases left in between. CDR3 region: CASSLGGENEKLFF. CDR3 DNA: TGTGCCAGCAGCCTCGGCGGGGAGAATGAAAAACTGTTTTTT.

The chain links TRBV4-1 to TRBJ2-5, with a weak D call TRBD2 (6 bases). The V end lost 1 base, the J end lost 4 bases, and 13 bases lay between the germline ends. Per germline, CDR1 MGHRA and CDR2 YSYEKL. The CDR3 sequence is 15 residues long. The CDR3 loop reads CASSQVSTSTETQYF. DNA for the CDR3: TGCGCCAGCAGCCAAGTCAGTACTAGCACAGAGACCCAGTACTTC.

As DNA, the CDR3 is TGTGCCAGCAGCCAAGAACGGTGGGGGAACACCGGGGAGCTGTTTTTT. Translating gives CASSQERWGNTGELFF. The chain links TRBV14 to TRBJ2-2; D not resolved. The germline V gene has CDR1 SGHDN and CDR2 FVKESK. The CDR3 consists of 16 residues. V lost 0 bases to trimming and J lost 1 base, with 9 bases between them.

The rearrangement links TRBV20-1 to TRBJ2-3, with D perhaps matching TRBD2 (5 bases). CDR3 length: 13 residues. In germline, CDR1 is DFQATT, CDR2 SNEGSKA (reference sequence). V lost 6 bases and J 1 base, leaving 11 bases between the germline ends. The CDR3, as DNA: TGCAGTGCCCTGGTAGCGCGCACAGATACGCAGTATTTT. Its protein is CSALVARTDTQYF.

There are a few counts of this clonotype. The chain employs TRBV11-1 and TRBJ2-1; TRBD2 agrees at 7 bases. This CDR3 is built from 14 residues. V shed 3 bases, J shed 9 bases, and the junction held 8 bases outside the gene matches. Germline CDR1 reads SGHAT; CDR2 reads FQDESV (reference sequence). The CDR3 loop reads CASSFWTSRGEQFF. CDR3 bases: TGTGCCAGCAGCTTTTGGACTAGTCGGGGTGAGCAGTTCTTC. The full variable domain, rest sourced from reference TRBV11-1 and TRBJ2-1, is EAEVAQSPRYKITEKSQAVAFWCDPISGHATLYWYRQILGQGPELLVQFQDESVVDDSQLPKDRFSAERLKGVDSTLKIQPAELGDSAMYLCASSFWTSRGEQFFGPGTRLTVL.

This clonotype has only a few counts. The CDR3 DNA reads TGTGCCAGCAGCCAAGCCTCAGCTCCTCAAGAGACCCAGTACTTC. Its translation: CASSQASAPQETQYF. The rearrangement uses TRBV3-1 and TRBJ2-5; D is ambiguous. In germline, CDR1 is LGHDT, CDR2 YNNKEL (reference sequence). There are 15 residues in the CDR3. V gave up 1 base and J gave up 2 bases, with 11 bases separating them.

The chain joins TRBV10-2 to TRBJ2-7; unclear D gene. Germline CDR1 is WSHSY and CDR2 is SAAADI. The CDR3 length is 15 residues. Trimming took off 6 bases at V and 0 bases at J, with 15 bases between the two ends. The CDR3 reads CASRVPKGSSYEQYF. CDR3 DNA: TGCGCCAGCAGGGTTCCGAAAGGGTCCTCCTACGAGCAGTACTTC.